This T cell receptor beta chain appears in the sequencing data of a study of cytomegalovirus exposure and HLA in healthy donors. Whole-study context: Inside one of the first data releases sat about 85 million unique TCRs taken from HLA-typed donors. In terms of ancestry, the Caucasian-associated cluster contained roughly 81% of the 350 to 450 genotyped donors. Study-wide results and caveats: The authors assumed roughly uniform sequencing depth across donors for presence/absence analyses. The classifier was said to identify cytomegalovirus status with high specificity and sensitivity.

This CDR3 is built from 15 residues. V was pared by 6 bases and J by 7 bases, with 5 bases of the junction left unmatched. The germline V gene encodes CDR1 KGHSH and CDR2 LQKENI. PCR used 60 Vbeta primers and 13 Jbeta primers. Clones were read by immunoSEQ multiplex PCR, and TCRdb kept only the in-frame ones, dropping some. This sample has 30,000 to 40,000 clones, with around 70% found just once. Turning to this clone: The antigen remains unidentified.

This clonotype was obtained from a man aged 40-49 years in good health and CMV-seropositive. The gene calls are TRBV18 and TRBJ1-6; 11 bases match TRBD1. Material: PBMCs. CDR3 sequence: CASSTDRGLNSPLHF. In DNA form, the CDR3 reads TGTGCCAGCTCCACGGACAGGGGGCTGAATTCACCCCTCCACTTT. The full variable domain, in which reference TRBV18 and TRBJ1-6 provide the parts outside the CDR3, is NAGVMQNPRHLVRRRGQEARLRCSPMKGHSHVYWYRQLPEEGLKFMVYLQKENIIDESGMPKERFSAEFPKEGPSILRIQQVVRGDSAAYFCASSTDRGLNSPLHFGNGTRLTVT.